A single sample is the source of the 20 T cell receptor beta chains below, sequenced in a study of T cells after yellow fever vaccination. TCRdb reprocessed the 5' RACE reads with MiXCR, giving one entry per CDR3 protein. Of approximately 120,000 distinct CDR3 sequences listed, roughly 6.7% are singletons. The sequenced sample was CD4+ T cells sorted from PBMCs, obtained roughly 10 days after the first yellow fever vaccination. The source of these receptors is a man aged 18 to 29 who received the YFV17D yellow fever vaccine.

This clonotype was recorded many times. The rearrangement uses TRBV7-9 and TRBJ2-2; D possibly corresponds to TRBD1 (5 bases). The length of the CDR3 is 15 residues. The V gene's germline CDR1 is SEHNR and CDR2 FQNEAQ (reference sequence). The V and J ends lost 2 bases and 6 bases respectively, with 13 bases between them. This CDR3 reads CASSLYRMGSGELFF. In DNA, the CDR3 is TGTGCCAGCAGCTTATACAGGATGGGGTCCGGGGAGCTGTTTTTT.

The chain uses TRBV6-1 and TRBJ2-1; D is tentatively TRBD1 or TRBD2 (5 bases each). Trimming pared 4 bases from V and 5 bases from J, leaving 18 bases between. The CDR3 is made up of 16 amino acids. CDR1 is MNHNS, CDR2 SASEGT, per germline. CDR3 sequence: CASSVLTGTRDNEQFF. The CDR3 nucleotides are TGTGCCAGCAGTGTCCTGACCGGGACCCGAGACAATGAGCAGTTCTTC.

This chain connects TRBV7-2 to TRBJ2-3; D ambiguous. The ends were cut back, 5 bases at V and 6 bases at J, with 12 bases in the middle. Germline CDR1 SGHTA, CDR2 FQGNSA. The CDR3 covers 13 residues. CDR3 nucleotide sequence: TGTGCCAGCAGCCTGTCAGTGTTTGATACGCAGTATTTT. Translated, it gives CASSLSVFDTQYF.

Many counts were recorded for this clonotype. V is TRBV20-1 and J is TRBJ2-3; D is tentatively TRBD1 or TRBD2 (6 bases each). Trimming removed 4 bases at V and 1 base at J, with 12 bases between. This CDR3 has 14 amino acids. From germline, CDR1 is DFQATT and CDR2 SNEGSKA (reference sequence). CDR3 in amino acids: CSAIRGVGTDTQYF. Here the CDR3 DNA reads TGCAGTGCTATAAGGGGGGTGGGCACAGATACGCAGTATTTT.

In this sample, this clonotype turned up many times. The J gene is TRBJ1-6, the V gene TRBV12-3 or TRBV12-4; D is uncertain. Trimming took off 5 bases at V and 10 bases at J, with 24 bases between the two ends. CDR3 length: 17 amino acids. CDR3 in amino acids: CASSPRRGVIEDSPLHF. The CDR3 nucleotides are TGTGCCAGCAGTCCACGACGGGGAGTTATTGAAGACTCACCCCTCCACTTT.

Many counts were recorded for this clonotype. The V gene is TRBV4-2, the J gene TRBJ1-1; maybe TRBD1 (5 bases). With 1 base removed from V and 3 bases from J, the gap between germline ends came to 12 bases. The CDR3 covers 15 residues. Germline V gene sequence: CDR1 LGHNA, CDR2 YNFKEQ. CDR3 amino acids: CASSQGRQGHTEAFF. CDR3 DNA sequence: TGTGCCAGCAGCCAAGGACGGCAGGGTCACACTGAAGCTTTCTTT.

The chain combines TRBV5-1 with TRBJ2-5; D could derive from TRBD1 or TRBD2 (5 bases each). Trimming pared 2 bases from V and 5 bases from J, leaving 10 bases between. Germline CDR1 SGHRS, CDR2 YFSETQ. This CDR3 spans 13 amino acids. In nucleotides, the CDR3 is TGCGCCAGCAGCTTCGGGGCGACGGAGACCCAGTACTTC. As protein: CASSFGATETQYF.

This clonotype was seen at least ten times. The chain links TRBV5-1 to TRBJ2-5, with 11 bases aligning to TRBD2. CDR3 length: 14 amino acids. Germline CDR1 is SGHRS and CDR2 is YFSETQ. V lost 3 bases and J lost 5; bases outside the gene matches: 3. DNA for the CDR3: TGCGCCAGCAGCTCGACTAGCGGGGAGGAGACCCAGTACTTC. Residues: CASSSTSGEETQYF.

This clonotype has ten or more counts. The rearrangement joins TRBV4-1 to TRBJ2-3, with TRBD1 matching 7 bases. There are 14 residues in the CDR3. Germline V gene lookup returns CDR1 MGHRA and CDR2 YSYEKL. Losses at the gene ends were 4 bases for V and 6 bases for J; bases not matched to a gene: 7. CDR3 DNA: TGCGCCAGCAGCCCTCGGGACAGCCCCGATACGCAGTATTTT. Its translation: CASSPRDSPDTQYF.

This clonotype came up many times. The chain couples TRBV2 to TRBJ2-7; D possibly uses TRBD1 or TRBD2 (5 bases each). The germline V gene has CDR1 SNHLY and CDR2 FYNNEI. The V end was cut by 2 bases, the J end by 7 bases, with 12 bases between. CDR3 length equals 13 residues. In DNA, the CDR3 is TGTGCCAGCAGTGAAAGGGGAGTATTGGAGCAGTACTTC. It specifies CASSERGVLEQYF.

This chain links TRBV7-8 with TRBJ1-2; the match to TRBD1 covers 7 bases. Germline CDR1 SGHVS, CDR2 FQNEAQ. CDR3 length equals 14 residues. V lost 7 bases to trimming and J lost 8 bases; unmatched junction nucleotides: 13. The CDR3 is CASKVTGREYGYTF. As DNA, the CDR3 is TGTGCCAGCAAGGTGACAGGGAGGGAATACGGCTACACCTTC.

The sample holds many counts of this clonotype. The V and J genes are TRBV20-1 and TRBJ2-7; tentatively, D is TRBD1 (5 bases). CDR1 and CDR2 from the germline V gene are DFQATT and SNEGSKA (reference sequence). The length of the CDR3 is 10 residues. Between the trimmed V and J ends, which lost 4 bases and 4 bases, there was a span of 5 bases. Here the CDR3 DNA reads TGCAGTGCTACAGGGTACGAGCAGTACGTC. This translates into CSATGYEQYV.

In DNA form, the CDR3 reads TGTGCCAGCAGAACCTACAGGGGATCCGGGGAGCTGTTTTTT. Protein product: CASRTYRGSGELFF. This rearrangement joins TRBV28 to TRBJ2-2; 7 nucleotides agree with TRBD1. V gave up 6 bases and J gave up 6 bases; unmatched junction bases: 7. The CDR3 totals 14 residues. CDR1 is MDHEN, CDR2 SYDVKM, per germline.

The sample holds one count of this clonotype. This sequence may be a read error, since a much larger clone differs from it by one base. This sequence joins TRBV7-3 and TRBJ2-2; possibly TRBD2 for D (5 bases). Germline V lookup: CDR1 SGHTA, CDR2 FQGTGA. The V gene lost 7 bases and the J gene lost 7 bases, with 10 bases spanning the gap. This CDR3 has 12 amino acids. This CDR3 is CASILANGELFF. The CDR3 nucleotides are TGTGCCAGCATCCTAGCAAACGGGGAGCTGTTTTTT.

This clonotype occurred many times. The CDR3 is CASSPDTEAFF. DNA for the CDR3: TGTGCCAGCAGCCCGGACACTGAAGCTTTCTTT. V is TRBV7-8 and J is TRBJ1-1; no definite D call. This CDR3 contains 11 residues. Per the germline V gene, CDR1 is SGHVS and CDR2 is FQNEAQ. V dropped 5 bases and J dropped 3 bases, with 4 bases sitting between them.

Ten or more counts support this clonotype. CDR3 coding DNA: TGTGCCAGCAGTTTAAGTTGGCCGAGCTCCTACAATGAGCAGTTCTTC. This codes for CASSLSWPSSYNEQFF. The chain employs TRBV12-3 or TRBV12-4 and TRBJ2-1; D remains ambiguous. This CDR3 is 16 amino acids long. V was trimmed by 2 bases and J by 0 bases, leaving 11 bases between them.

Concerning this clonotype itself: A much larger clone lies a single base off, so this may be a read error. CDR3 region: CASSLEQATEQFF. The CDR3 region has the DNA TGTGCCAGCAGCTTAGAGCAGGCTACTGAGCAGTTCTTC. This chain uses TRBV7-2 with TRBJ2-1, with D uncertain. Germline V lookup: CDR1 SGHTA, CDR2 FQGNSA. CDR3 size: 13 residues. V was cut by 1 base and J by 9 bases, with 10 bases left in between.

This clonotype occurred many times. The CDR3 nucleotides are TGCGCCAGCAGCTCGTGGTTGGCAGGGGAAGGGAATGAGCAGTTCTTC. Translating gives CASSSWLAGEGNEQFF. This chain uses TRBV5-1 with TRBJ2-1; D may be TRBD1 (6 bases). The V and J ends lost 3 bases and 7 bases respectively, with 20 bases between them. The CDR3 is made up of 16 amino acids. Per the germline V gene, CDR1 is SGHRS and CDR2 is YFSETQ.

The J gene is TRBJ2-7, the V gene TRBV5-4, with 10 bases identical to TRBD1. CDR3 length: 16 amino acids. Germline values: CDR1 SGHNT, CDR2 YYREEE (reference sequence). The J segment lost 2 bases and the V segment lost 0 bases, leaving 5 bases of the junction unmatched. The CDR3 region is CASSLAPGQGTYEQYF. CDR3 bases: TGTGCCAGCAGCTTGGCCCCGGGACAGGGGACCTACGAGCAGTACTTC. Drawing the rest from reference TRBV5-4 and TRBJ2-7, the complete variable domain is ETGVTQSPTHLIKTRGQQVTLRCSSQSGHNTVSWYQQALGQGPQFIFQYYREEENGRGNFPPRFSGLQFPNYSSELNVNALELDDSALYLCASSLAPGQGTYEQYFGPGTRLTVT.

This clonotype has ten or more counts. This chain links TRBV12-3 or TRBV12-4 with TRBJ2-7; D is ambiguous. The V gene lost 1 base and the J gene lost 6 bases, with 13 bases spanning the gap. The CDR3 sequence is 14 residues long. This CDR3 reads CASSLVLVSSEQYF. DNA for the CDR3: TGTGCCAGCAGTTTAGTATTAGTGTCGAGCGAGCAGTACTTC.